Presented here are 6 T cell receptor beta chains from one specimen sequenced in a study of response to subunit inactivated influenza vaccine. MiXCR, run by TCRdb on the RT-PCR reads, gives a single entry per CDR3 protein. The table records roughly 570,000 distinct CDR3 sequences, 14% of them present only once. The specimen comprised PBMCs from blood, sampled about 13 days after vaccination. Receptors were obtained from a man aged 50-60 years who received an inactivated influenza vaccine.

The chain links TRBV6-1 to TRBJ2-4; either TRBD1 or TRBD2 may supply D (7 bases each). Germline V CDR1 and CDR2: MNHNS, SASEGT. This CDR3 has 13 amino acids. V lost 5 bases to trimming and J lost 7 bases, with 12 bases between them. CDR3 DNA: TGTGCCAGCAGTCCAGGGGGAGGGAACATTCAGTACTTC. Translated, it gives CASSPGGGNIQYF.

This clonotype was found a few times. J is TRBJ1-5 and V is TRBV5-5; maybe TRBD1 (5 bases). The CDR3 runs to 16 residues. Germline V gives CDR1 SGHKS, CDR2 YYEKEE (reference sequence). Trimming took off 1 base at V and 4 bases at J, with 15 bases between the two ends. In DNA, the CDR3 is TGTGCCAGCAGCTTGCTAGGGGAGCCCAAAAATCAGCCCCAGCATTTT. Amino acid sequence: CASSLLGEPKNQPQHF.

This clonotype occurred a few times. The CDR3 region has the DNA TGTGCCAGCAGTCGGGGGACTTTCTACGAGCAGTACTTC. It specifies CASSRGTFYEQYF. The chain combines TRBV28 with TRBJ2-7; a possible D gene is TRBD2 (6 bases). In germline, CDR1 is MDHEN, CDR2 SYDVKM. The CDR3 totals 13 residues. V lost 5 bases and J lost 3, with 11 bases in between.

The V gene is TRBV6-2 or TRBV6-3, the J gene TRBJ2-7, with D unclear. V lost 2 bases and J lost 5, with 7 bases in between. CDR3 size: 12 residues. CDR1 and CDR2 (germline): MNHEY, SVGEGT. CDR3 bases: TGTGCCAGCAGTTACGGGTCCCACGAGCAGTACTTC. Translation: CASSYGSHEQYF.

This clonotype was seen once. The V and J genes are TRBV18 and TRBJ2-5, with TRBD2 matching 8 bases. V lost 4 bases, J lost 6 bases, and 4 bases stayed unmatched. There are 13 residues in the CDR3. From germline, CDR1 is KGHSH and CDR2 LQKENI. The CDR3 is CASSQTSEQTQYF. In nucleotides, the CDR3 is TGTGCCAGCTCACAGACTAGCGAGCAGACCCAGTACTTC.

The rearrangement links TRBV4-3 to TRBJ2-3, with TRBD2 matching over 13 bases. With 4 bases clipped from V and 1 base from J, the junction kept 8 bases outside the gene matches. The length of the CDR3 is 18 residues. Germline V gene data show CDR1 as LGHNA and CDR2 as YSLEER. CDR3: CASSRVLGLAGGTDTQYF. In DNA form, the CDR3 reads TGCGCCAGCAGCCGGGTCCTTGGACTAGCGGGGGGCACAGATACGCAGTATTTT.